The present entry profiles one T cell receptor beta chain with its context. Germline values: CDR1 SGHRS, CDR2 YFSETQ. Trimming pared 4 bases from V and 4 bases from J, leaving 17 bases between. CDR3 length: 15 residues. TCRdb's copy holds only in-frame clones and misses some; the assay was immunoSEQ multiplex PCR. Of some 140,000 clones in the sample, just under 95% were seen once. These data are taken from a study of control samples from healthy donors and cancer patients. The V and J genes are TRBV5-1 and TRBJ1-2, with TRBD1 as a possible D gene (5 bases). Sequencing used PBMCs. The TCR originated in a man aged 60 to 75 with colorectal cancer. Written as DNA, the CDR3 is TGCGCCAGCAGCGAATGGGGCGACGGGAGCTATGGCTACACCTTC. Translation gives CASSEWGDGSYGYTF.